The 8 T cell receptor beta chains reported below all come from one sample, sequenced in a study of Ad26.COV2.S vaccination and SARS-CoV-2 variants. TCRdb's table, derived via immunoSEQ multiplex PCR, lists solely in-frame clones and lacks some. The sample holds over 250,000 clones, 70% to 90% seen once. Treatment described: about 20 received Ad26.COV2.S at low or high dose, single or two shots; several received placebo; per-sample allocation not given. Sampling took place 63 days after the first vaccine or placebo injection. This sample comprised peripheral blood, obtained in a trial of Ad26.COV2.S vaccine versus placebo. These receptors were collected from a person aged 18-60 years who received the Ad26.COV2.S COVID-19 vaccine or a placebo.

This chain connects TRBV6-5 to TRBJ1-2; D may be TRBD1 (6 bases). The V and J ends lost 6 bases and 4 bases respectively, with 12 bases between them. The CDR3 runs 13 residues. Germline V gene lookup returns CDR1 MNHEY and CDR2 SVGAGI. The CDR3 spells CASSPGRGYGYTF. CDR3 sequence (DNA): TGTGCCAGCAGCCCGGGCAGGGGCTATGGCTACACCTTC.

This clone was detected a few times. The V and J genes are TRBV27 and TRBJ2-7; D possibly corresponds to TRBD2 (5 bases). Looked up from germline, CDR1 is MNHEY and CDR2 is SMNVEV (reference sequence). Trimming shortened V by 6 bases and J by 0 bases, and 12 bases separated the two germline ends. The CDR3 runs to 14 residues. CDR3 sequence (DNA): TGTGCCAGCAGGGGAGATTCGAGCTCCTACGAGCAGTACTTC. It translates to CASRGDSSSYEQYF.

In nucleotides, the CDR3 is TGTGCTAGTGGTTTCGGGCAGCCCTACGAGCAGTACTTC. It encodes CASGFGQPYEQYF. This sequence joins TRBV12-5 and TRBJ2-7; D is undetermined. Germline assignment: CDR1 LGHNT and CDR2 FRNRAP. This CDR3 is built from 13 residues. The V end lost 3 bases, the J end lost 2 bases, and 8 bases lay between the germline ends.

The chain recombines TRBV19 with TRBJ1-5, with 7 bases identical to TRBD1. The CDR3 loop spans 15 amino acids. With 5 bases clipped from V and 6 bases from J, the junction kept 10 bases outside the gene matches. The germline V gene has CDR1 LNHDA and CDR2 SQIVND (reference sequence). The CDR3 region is CASSLLGQAGQPQHF. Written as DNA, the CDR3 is TGTGCCAGTAGTCTTTTAGGACAGGCGGGTCAGCCCCAGCATTTT.

The CDR3 reads CASSPTGTLSYGYTF. Written as DNA, the CDR3 is TGTGCCAGCAGTCCTACCGGGACTTTAAGCTATGGCTACACCTTC. The chain couples TRBV3-1 (or the pseudogene TRBV3-2) to TRBJ1-2; D is perhaps TRBD1 (5 bases). This CDR3 spans 15 amino acids. Deletions cut 6 bases from V and 4 bases from J, with 18 bases between. Per germline, CDR1 LGHDT and CDR2 YNNKEL (reference sequence).

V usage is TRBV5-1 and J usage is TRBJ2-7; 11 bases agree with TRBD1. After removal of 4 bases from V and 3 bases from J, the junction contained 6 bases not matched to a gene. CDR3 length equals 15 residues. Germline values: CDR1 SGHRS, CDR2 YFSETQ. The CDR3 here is CASSGGTGGFYEQYF. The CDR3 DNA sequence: TGCGCCAGCAGCGGAGGGACAGGGGGGTTCTACGAGCAGTACTTC.

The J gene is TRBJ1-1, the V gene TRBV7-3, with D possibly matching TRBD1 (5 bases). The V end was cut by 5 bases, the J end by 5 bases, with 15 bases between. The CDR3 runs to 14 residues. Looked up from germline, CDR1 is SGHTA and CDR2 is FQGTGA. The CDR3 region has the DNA TGTGCCAGCAGCGCCCAGGGAGAAAGTACTGAAGCTTTCTTT. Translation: CASSAQGESTEAFF.

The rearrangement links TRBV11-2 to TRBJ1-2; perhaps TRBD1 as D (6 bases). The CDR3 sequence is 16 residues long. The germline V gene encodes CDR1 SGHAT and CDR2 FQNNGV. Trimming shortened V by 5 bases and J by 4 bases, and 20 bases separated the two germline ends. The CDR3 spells CASSPLKTGQIYGYTF. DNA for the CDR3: TGTGCCAGCAGCCCCCTAAAGACAGGACAGATCTATGGCTACACCTTC.